This T cell receptor (beta chain) was captured in a study of radiotherapy plus CTLA-4 blockade in lung cancer. Study in general: With approximately 30% of patients having disease control, objective responses were seen in 15% to 20%.

Findings and caveats of the study: Expansion of tumor-derived TCR clones was observed in blood after radiotherapy plus ipilimumab. According to reports, early shifts in blood T cell clones, alongside interferon-beta, forecast response most accurately.

Clones were sequenced by immunoSEQ multiplex PCR, and TCRdb holds only the in-frame ones, with some missing. In the table there are 70,000 to 90,000 clones, about four fifths of which are singletons. Concerning this clone: Its antigen is still unknown. Other DNA sequences in this sample translate to the same CDR3.

The CDR3 length is 13 residues. Trimming took off 1 base at V and 10 bases at J, with 14 bases between the two ends. From germline, CDR1 is SGHDN and CDR2 FVKESK. The chain links TRBV14 to TRBJ2-7; D is unresolved. The sequence derives from a human donor with non-small cell lung cancer who had stable disease on radiotherapy plus ipilimumab. The source material was peripheral blood, sampled from a patient treated with radiotherapy plus ipilimumab. Written as DNA, the CDR3 is TGTGCCAGCAGCCAAGTCCCGGTCGGCGAACAGTACTTC. Residues: CASSQVPVGEQYF.